A selection of T cell receptor beta chains follows, all from one sample in a study of blood T cell repertoires in COVID-19. Data came from immunoSEQ multiplex PCR; TCRdb stores just in-frame clones and leaves some out. The table has 65,000 to 75,000 clones, around 70% seen once. Sequencing used peripheral blood. The receptors were sampled from a man in his 70s with acute or convalescent COVID-19. Both conserved end residues are trimmed from each CDR3.

cdr3_aa v_call cdr3_length j_call
ASSEAWRNTEAF TRBV2 12 TRBJ1-1
ASSIQGLSNQPQH TRBV19 13 TRBJ1-5
ASMGSGDEQF TRBV6-5 10 TRBJ2-1
ASSSPLEQGGGNTIY TRBV7-9 15 TRBJ1-3
ASSRSEGQGISNYGYT TRBV19 16 TRBJ1-2
ASRVGAEQPQH TRBV12-3/TRBV12-4 11 TRBJ1-5
ATSAAGETEAF TRBV24-1 11 TRBJ1-1
ASNLQGFQETQY TRBV7-9 12 TRBJ2-5
ASFPLGPRVTQY TRBV9 12 TRBJ2-5
ASSSDRGQGNSPLH TRBV7-9 14 TRBJ1-6
ASKRTGAIY TRBV19 9 TRBJ1-3
ASNIQGSMNTEAF TRBV6-5 13 TRBJ1-1
ASSPDRGNTIY TRBV18 11 TRBJ1-3
ASSLSIPGSSYNSPLH TRBV27 16 TRBJ1-6
ASREGSHEQF TRBV7-3 10 TRBJ2-1
ASSFIETGSLNEQF TRBV11-2 14 TRBJ2-1
ASSGTGGNSPLH TRBV6-6 12 TRBJ1-6
ASSLATYYEQY TRBV7-2 11 TRBJ2-7
ASKPTDRAGPDTQY TRBV28 14 TRBJ2-3
SVATGSDTQY TRBV29-1 10 TRBJ2-3
ASSQYKTGWGDEQF TRBV14 14 TRBJ2-1
ASSLFPRDNYEQY TRBV5-1 13 TRBJ2-7
ASSLGGGRGYGYT TRBV7-2 13 TRBJ1-2
ASSAHQGGPGSGNTIY TRBV28 16 TRBJ1-3
ASSLTSGTVADTQY TRBV5-1 14 TRBJ2-3
ASSPDRVRGYT TRBV12-3/TRBV12-4 11 TRBJ1-2
ASSENFGTSGGRYEQY TRBV6-1 16 TRBJ2-7
ASSVWGQGGEAF TRBV2 12 TRBJ1-1
ASSLGGLETQY TRBV12-3/TRBV12-4 11 TRBJ2-5
ASTLNGYSNQPQH TRBV28 13 TRBJ1-5
ASSRGQHTGELF TRBV7-3 12 TRBJ2-2
ASSPIAGWGY TRBV6-2/TRBV6-3 10 TRBJ2-3
ASSAGSRDEQY TRBV9 11 TRBJ2-7
ASSLGLAIYNEQF TRBV5-1 13 TRBJ2-1
SASISLTDTQY TRBV20-1 11 TRBJ2-3
ASSLALGSGYEQY TRBV5-4 13 TRBJ2-7
AISETGESNQPQH TRBV10-3 13 TRBJ1-5
ASSPTHLQEEKLF TRBV6-6 13 TRBJ1-4
ASSSTGQGFGYT TRBV11-2 12 TRBJ1-2
ASSFDPTRGTEAF TRBV6-1 13 TRBJ1-1
ASSDTGKPYNEQF TRBV25-1 13 TRBJ2-1
ASSSRDRGLRGYT TRBV2 13 TRBJ1-2
ASSPRGTPEATEAF TRBV7-9 14 TRBJ1-1
ASSQSRCGGSSTDTQY TRBV23-1 16 TRBJ2-3
ASSLPDDSYNYGYT TRBV5-6 14 TRBJ1-2
ASSLDRGEAF TRBV5-4 10 TRBJ1-1
ASSQGWLAGGEQY TRBV3-1/TRBV3-2 13 TRBJ2-7